A selection of T cell receptor beta chains follows, all from one sample in a study of persistence of HIV-infected CD4 T cells. Sequencing used immunoSEQ multiplex PCR; TCRdb keeps in-frame clones, though not all of them. The table includes around 40,000 clones, about 87% detected once. These receptors have no identified antigens. Here the sequenced sample was CD4+ T cells sorted from PBMCs after 18-hour stimulation, taken from a patient who received antiretroviral therapy. Receptors originate from an adult woman with HIV who was CMV-seropositive. Each CDR3 is given with its conserved first and last residue. Each record gives: J gene, CDR3 length, V gene, clone size, D gene, CDR3 protein, CDR3 DNA. A D gene is named only where the DNA matches it firmly. A row's size may be missing; if present it is once, few, many or a size class.

J: TRBJ1-4; length: 14; V: TRBV28; size: once; D: TRBD1; CDR3: CASSSGQETEKLFF; DNA: TGTGCCAGCAGTTCAGGACAGGAGACGGAAAAACTGTTTTTT
J: TRBJ2-5; length: 16; V: TRBV5-1; size: -; D: -; CDR3: CASSLAGRILQETQYF; DNA: TGCGCCAGCAGCTTGGCCGGTAGGATTCTCCAAGAGACCCAGTACTTC
J: TRBJ1-1; length: 13; V: TRBV10-2; size: -; D: -; CDR3: CASIKQGDTEAFF; DNA: TGCGCCAGCATTAAGCAGGGAGACACTGAAGCTTTCTTT
J: TRBJ1-4; length: 16; V: TRBV5-1; size: -; D: TRBD1; CDR3: CASSLAGGALNEKLFF; DNA: TGCGCCAGCAGCTTGGCAGGGGGGGCACTTAATGAAAAACTGTTTTTT
J: TRBJ1-5; length: 12; V: TRBV2; size: -; D: -; CDR3: CASTRDSQPQHF; DNA: TGTGCCAGCACCCGGGACTCGCAGCCCCAGCATTTT
J: TRBJ2-7; length: 12; V: TRBV12-3/TRBV12-4; size: once; D: -; CDR3: CASSSDRYEQYF; DNA: TGTGCCAGCAGTTCGGACAGATACGAGCAGTACTTC
J: TRBJ2-7; length: 13; V: TRBV2; size: -; D: -; CDR3: CASREAESYEQYF; DNA: TGTGCCAGCAGGGAGGCCGAGTCCTACGAGCAGTACTTC
J: TRBJ2-5; length: 15; V: TRBV24-1; size: -; D: TRBD2; CDR3: CATSVGSGGKETQYF; DNA: TGTGCCACCAGTGTGGGTAGCGGGGGGAAAGAGACCCAGTACTTC
J: TRBJ2-1; length: 13; V: TRBV12-5; size: -; D: -; CDR3: CASGPGTPREQFF; DNA: TGTGCTAGTGGTCCCGGGACTCCCAGAGAGCAGTTCTTC
J: TRBJ2-5; length: 15; V: TRBV6-4; size: -; D: -; CDR3: CASSRLQIVQETQYF; DNA: TGTGCCAGCAGCCGGCTACAGATTGTTCAAGAGACCCAGTACTTC
J: TRBJ2-5; length: 15; V: TRBV11-1; size: -; D: -; CDR3: CASSLQGTVQETQYF; DNA: TGTGCCAGCAGCCTACAGGGGACTGTACAAGAGACCCAGTACTTC
J: TRBJ2-1; length: 17; V: TRBV9; size: -; D: -; CDR3: CASSVVFSASSYNEQFF; DNA: TGTGCCAGCAGCGTAGTATTTAGTGCGAGCTCCTACAATGAGCAGTTCTTC
J: TRBJ1-6; length: 15; V: TRBV6-5; size: -; D: -; CDR3: CASSYEVRGVSPLHF; DNA: TGTGCCAGCAGTTACGAGGTCAGGGGAGTATCACCCCTCCACTTT
J: TRBJ1-2; length: 14; V: TRBV5-1; size: -; D: -; CDR3: CASSLNQGRDGYTF; DNA: TGCGCCAGCAGCTTGAACCAGGGGCGGGATGGCTACACCTTC
J: TRBJ2-1; length: 15; V: TRBV14; size: -; D: -; CDR3: CASSQLTSSYNEQFF; DNA: TGTGCCAGCAGCCAACTTACAAGCTCCTACAATGAGCAGTTCTTC
J: TRBJ2-3; length: 15; V: TRBV27; size: -; D: -; CDR3: CATRPRNPSTDTQYF; DNA: TGTGCCACCCGGCCCAGGAACCCATCCACAGATACGCAGTATTTT
J: TRBJ2-3; length: 16; V: TRBV10-1; size: -; D: TRBD1; CDR3: CASSRTGDGSTDTQYF; DNA: TGCGCCAGCAGTAGGACAGGGGACGGAAGCACAGATACGCAGTATTTT
J: TRBJ1-1; length: 14; V: TRBV5-8; size: -; D: TRBD1; CDR3: CASMFSTGFSEAFF; DNA: TGTGCCAGCATGTTCTCGACAGGGTTCTCTGAAGCTTTCTTT
J: TRBJ2-6; length: 18; V: TRBV27; size: -; D: TRBD1; CDR3: CASSFLGQGTSGANVLTF; DNA: TGTGCCAGCAGTTTCTTGGGACAGGGGACGTCTGGGGCCAACGTCCTGACTTTC
J: TRBJ2-2; length: 14; V: TRBV11-3; size: -; D: -; CDR3: CASSLEGASGELFF; DNA: TGTGCCAGCAGCTTAGAGGGGGCGTCCGGGGAGCTGTTTTTT
J: TRBJ1-1; length: 15; V: TRBV29-1; size: -; D: -; CDR3: CSVTPYGQTYTEAFF; DNA: TGCAGCGTGACCCCCTATGGACAGACATACACTGAAGCTTTCTTT
J: TRBJ1-5; length: 14; V: TRBV5-6; size: -; D: -; CDR3: CASSLLGINQPQHF; DNA: TGTGCCAGCAGCTTATTAGGGATCAATCAGCCCCAGCATTTT
J: TRBJ2-1; length: 14; V: TRBV28; size: -; D: -; CDR3: CASTPGRSYNEQFF; DNA: TGTGCCAGCACCCCGGGCAGATCCTACAATGAGCAGTTCTTC
J: TRBJ1-1; length: 14; V: TRBV18; size: -; D: TRBD1; CDR3: CASSPQGGGTEAFF; DNA: TGTGCCAGCTCTCCACAGGGGGGGGGCACTGAAGCTTTCTTT
J: TRBJ1-6; length: 14; V: TRBV2; size: -; D: -; CDR3: CASAPGRASSPLHF; DNA: TGTGCCAGCGCCCCCGGGAGGGCGAGTTCACCCCTCCACTTT
J: TRBJ2-2; length: 16; V: TRBV7-3; size: -; D: -; CDR3: CASSLWPFAPTGELFF; DNA: TGTGCCAGCAGCCTCTGGCCGTTCGCCCCCACCGGGGAGCTGTTTTTT
J: TRBJ1-5; length: 14; V: TRBV3-1/TRBV3-2; size: once; D: TRBD1; CDR3: CASSRDRGVQPQHF; DNA: TGTGCCAGCAGCCGGGACAGGGGTGTTCAGCCCCAGCATTTT
J: TRBJ2-4; length: 15; V: TRBV5-8; size: -; D: -; CDR3: CASSLEMQVKNIQYF; DNA: TGTGCCAGCAGCTTGGAAATGCAGGTTAAAAACATTCAGTACTTC
J: TRBJ2-5; length: 14; V: TRBV5-1; size: -; D: TRBD1; CDR3: CASSSGQGQETQYF; DNA: TGCGCCAGCAGCTCGGGACAGGGCCAAGAGACCCAGTACTTC
J: TRBJ2-5; length: 14; V: TRBV5-5; size: -; D: -; CDR3: CASSRGTLVETQYF; DNA: TGTGCCAGCAGCCGGGGGACCTTGGTGGAGACCCAGTACTTC
J: TRBJ2-7; length: 17; V: TRBV18; size: -; D: -; CDR3: CASSPIGPPSQTDEQYF; DNA: TGTGCCAGCTCACCAATCGGGCCTCCCTCCCAAACGGACGAGCAGTACTTC
J: TRBJ1-6; length: 13; V: TRBV19; size: -; D: -; CDR3: CASRQGGNSPLHF; DNA: TGTGCCAGTAGACAGGGTGGCAATTCACCCCTCCACTTT
J: TRBJ1-1; length: 15; V: TRBV14; size: -; D: TRBD1; CDR3: CASSQNQGAGTEAFF; DNA: TGTGCCAGCAGCCAAAACCAGGGGGCGGGCACTGAAGCTTTCTTT
J: TRBJ2-1; length: 15; V: TRBV14; size: -; D: -; CDR3: CASSQDLPGDNEQFF; DNA: TGTGCCAGCAGCCAAGATCTGCCAGGCGACAATGAGCAGTTCTTC
J: TRBJ1-3; length: 16; V: TRBV7-3; size: -; D: -; CDR3: CASSLTGGNSGNTIYF; DNA: TGTGCCAGCAGCTTAACGGGCGGCAACTCTGGAAACACCATATATTTT
J: TRBJ2-7; length: 12; V: TRBV18; size: -; D: -; CDR3: CASSRKSYEQYF; DNA: TGTGCCAGCTCACGAAAATCGTACGAGCAGTACTTC
J: TRBJ2-7; length: 15; V: TRBV7-2; size: -; D: -; CDR3: CASSLVGDVSYEQYF; DNA: TGTGCCAGCAGCTTGGTTGGGGATGTAAGCTACGAGCAGTACTTC
J: TRBJ1-6; length: 12; V: TRBV7-9; size: -; D: -; CDR3: CASSLETSPLHF; DNA: TGTGCCAGCAGCTTAGAGACTTCACCCCTCCACTTT
J: TRBJ1-6; length: 13; V: TRBV25-1; size: -; D: TRBD1; CDR3: CATTGFLNSPLRF; DNA: TGTGCCACGACAGGGTTTCTGAATTCACCCCTCCGCTTT
J: TRBJ1-4; length: 15; V: TRBV7-2; size: -; D: -; CDR3: CASSLWGGGDEKLFF; DNA: TGTGCCAGCAGCTTATGGGGAGGGGGTGATGAAAAACTGTTTTTT
J: TRBJ2-3; length: 18; V: TRBV6-1; size: -; D: TRBD2; CDR3: CASSEVFLAGGNTDTQYF; DNA: TGTGCCAGCAGTGAAGTTTTTCTAGCGGGGGGGAACACAGATACGCAGTATTTT
J: TRBJ1-4; length: 15; V: TRBV4-1; size: -; D: -; CDR3: CASSQEGHASEKLFF; DNA: TGCGCCAGCAGCCAAGAAGGGCACGCGAGTGAAAAACTGTTTTTT
J: TRBJ1-2; length: 12; V: TRBV19; size: few; D: -; CDR3: CASMEANYGYTF; DNA: TGTGCCAGTATGGAGGCTAACTATGGCTACACCTTC
J: TRBJ1-1; length: 15; V: TRBV10-3; size: -; D: -; CDR3: CAISPNDAVNTEAFF; DNA: TGTGCCATCAGTCCGAACGACGCGGTGAACACTGAAGCTTTCTTT
J: TRBJ1-1; length: 13; V: TRBV6-5; size: medium-sized; D: -; CDR3: CASSWDTNTEAFF; DNA: TGTGCCAGCAGTTGGGATACGAACACTGAAGCTTTCTTT
J: TRBJ2-1; length: 17; V: TRBV18; size: -; D: TRBD2; CDR3: CASSRTSGGASAHEQFF; DNA: TGTGCCAGCTCTCGAACTAGCGGGGGGGCCTCTGCACATGAGCAGTTCTTC
J: TRBJ1-5; length: 17; V: TRBV19; size: -; D: -; CDR3: CASKSTRSLTSNQPQHF; DNA: TGTGCCAGTAAGTCGACACGCTCACTCACTAGCAATCAGCCCCAGCATTTT
J: TRBJ1-2; length: 13; V: TRBV5-4; size: -; D: -; CDR3: CASSLDGPYGYTF; DNA: TGTGCCAGCAGCCTGGACGGGCCCTATGGCTACACCTTC
J: TRBJ1-4; length: 19; V: TRBV6-4; size: -; D: -; CDR3: CASSDSPSTTQPTNEKLFF; DNA: TGTGCCAGCAGTGACTCCCCTTCCACAACTCAACCAACTAATGAAAAACTGTTTTTT
J: TRBJ1-1; length: 14; V: TRBV3-1/TRBV3-2; size: few; D: TRBD1; CDR3: CASSHTTGGTEAFF; DNA: TGTGCCAGCAGCCACACGACAGGGGGCACTGAAGCTTTCTTT
J: TRBJ2-6; length: 19; V: TRBV7-2; size: -; D: -; CDR3: CASSPEGPRLISGANVLTF; DNA: TGTGCCAGCAGCCCAGAGGGGCCGCGCCTTATCTCTGGGGCCAACGTCCTGACTTTC
J: TRBJ1-4; length: 15; V: TRBV5-6; size: -; D: -; CDR3: CASSRTGTPYEKLFF; DNA: TGTGCCAGCAGCAGGACCGGGACCCCCTACGAAAAACTGTTTTTT
J: TRBJ2-3; length: 17; V: TRBV10-3; size: -; D: TRBD1; CDR3: CAISESRNRGRGDTQYF; DNA: TGTGCCATCAGTGAGTCCCGGAACAGGGGTCGAGGGGATACGCAGTATTTT
J: TRBJ2-5; length: 13; V: TRBV5-1; size: -; D: -; CDR3: CATNLGGQETQYF; DNA: TGCGCCACCAATTTAGGGGGCCAAGAGACCCAGTACTTC
J: TRBJ1-2; length: 13; V: TRBV6-4; size: once; D: -; CDR3: CASRTGTSGGYTF; DNA: TGTGCCAGCAGGACCGGGACATCAGGAGGCTACACCTTC
J: TRBJ1-4; length: 15; V: TRBV5-1; size: -; D: -; CDR3: CASSLGIATNEKLFF; DNA: TGCGCCAGCAGCTTGGGGATTGCAACTAATGAAAAACTGTTTTTT